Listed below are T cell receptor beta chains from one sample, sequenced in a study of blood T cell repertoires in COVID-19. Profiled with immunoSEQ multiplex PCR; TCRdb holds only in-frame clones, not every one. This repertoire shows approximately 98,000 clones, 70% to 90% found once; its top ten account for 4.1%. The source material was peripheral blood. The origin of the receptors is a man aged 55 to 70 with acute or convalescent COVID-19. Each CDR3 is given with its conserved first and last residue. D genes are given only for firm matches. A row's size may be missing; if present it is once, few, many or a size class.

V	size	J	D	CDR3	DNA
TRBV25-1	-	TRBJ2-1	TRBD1	CASSEPGTAGRNEQFF	TGTGCCAGCAGTGAACCTGGGACAGCCGGTCGGAATGAGCAGTTCTTC
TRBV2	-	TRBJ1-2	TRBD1	CASRGDSSNYGYTF	TGTGCCAGCAGGGGGGACAGCTCTAACTATGGCTACACCTTC
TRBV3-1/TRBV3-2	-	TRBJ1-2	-	CASSQGKGDGYGYTF	TGTGCCAGCAGCCAAGGAAAAGGGGATGGGTATGGCTACACCTTC
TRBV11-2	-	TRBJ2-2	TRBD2	CASSLDAAGVRAGELFF	TGTGCCAGCAGCTTAGATGCGGCGGGAGTTCGGGCCGGGGAGCTGTTTTTT
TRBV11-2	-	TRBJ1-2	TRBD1	CASSLDGAWTGGSNYGYTF	TGTGCCAGCAGCTTAGATGGGGCCTGGACAGGGGGCTCTAACTATGGCTACACCTTC
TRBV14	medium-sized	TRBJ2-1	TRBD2	CASSPVAGARQVQFF	TGTGCCAGCAGCCCAGTAGCGGGGGCCCGTCAGGTGCAGTTCTTC
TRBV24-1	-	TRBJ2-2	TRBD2	CATSDLWQGGVAGELFF	TGTGCCACCAGTGATTTGTGGCAGGGAGGGGTTGCCGGGGAGCTGTTTTTT
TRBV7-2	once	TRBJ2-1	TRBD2	CASSSATSVNEQFF	TGTGCCAGCAGCTCTGCGACTAGCGTCAATGAGCAGTTCTTC
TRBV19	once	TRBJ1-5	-	CASSIRENQPQHF	TGTGCCAGTAGTATCCGGGAAAATCAGCCCCAGCATTTT
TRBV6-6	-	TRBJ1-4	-	CASRTETRGEKLFF	TGTGCCAGCAGAACCGAAACCAGGGGTGAAAAACTATTTTTT
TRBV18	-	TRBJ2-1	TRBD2	CASSLPGLAGTLPFYNEQFF	TGTGCCAGCTCACTTCCGGGACTAGCGGGAACCCTACCTTTCTACAATGAGCAGTTCTTC
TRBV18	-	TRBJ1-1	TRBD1	CASSLGQDGNTEAFF	TGTGCCAGCTCCCTTGGACAGGACGGGAACACTGAAGCTTTCTTT
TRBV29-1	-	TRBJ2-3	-	CSVEVRRDTQYF	TGCAGCGTTGAAGTCCGGAGGGATACGCAGTATTTT
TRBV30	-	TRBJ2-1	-	CAGWKKGGAPEQFF	TGTGCCGGATGGAAAAAGGGGGGGGCGCCGGAGCAGTTCTTC
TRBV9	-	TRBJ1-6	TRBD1	CASSRRGQTRNSPLHF	TGTGCCAGCAGCCGTAGGGGGCAGACGAGAAATTCACCCCTCCACTTT
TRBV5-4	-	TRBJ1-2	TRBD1	CASSLTGEVGYTF	TGTGCCAGCAGCTTAACAGGGGAGGTTGGCTACACCTTC
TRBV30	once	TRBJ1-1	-	CAWDWNTEAFF	TGTGCCTGGGACTGGAACACTGAAGCTTTCTTT
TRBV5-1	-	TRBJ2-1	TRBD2	CASSLGSGGALNEQFF	TGCGCCAGCAGCTTGGGGAGCGGGGGGGCACTTAATGAGCAGTTCTTC
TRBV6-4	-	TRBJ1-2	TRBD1	CASRTTGEWGGYTF	TGTGCCAGCAGGACTACAGGGGAGTGGGGTGGCTACACCTTC
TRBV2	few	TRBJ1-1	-	CASIGGRQREAFF	TGTGCCAGCATCGGTGGGCGACAGCGTGAAGCTTTCTTT
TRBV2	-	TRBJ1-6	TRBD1	CASSEYTGGQGYSPLHF	TGTGCCAGCAGTGAATACACAGGGGGCCAGGGTTATTCACCCCTCCACTTT
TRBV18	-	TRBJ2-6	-	CASSVSTSGGAGANVLTF	TGTGCCAGCTCAGTCTCTACCTCCGGCGGCGCGGGGGCCAACGTCCTGACTTTC
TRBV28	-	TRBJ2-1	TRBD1	CASSFLSGGHYNEQFF	TGTGCCAGCAGTTTCTTATCAGGGGGTCATTACAATGAGCAGTTCTTC
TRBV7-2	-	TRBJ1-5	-	CASSLRAGRVNQPQHF	TGTGCCAGCAGCTTGAGGGCAGGGAGGGTTAACCAGCCCCAGCATTTT
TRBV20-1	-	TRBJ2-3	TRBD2	CSAGLADTQYF	TGCAGTGCTGGACTAGCGGATACGCAGTATTTT
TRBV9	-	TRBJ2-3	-	CASSVGPDRRDTQYF	TGTGCCAGCAGCGTAGGTCCCGATCGGAGAGATACGCAGTATTTT
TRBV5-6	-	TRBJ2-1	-	CASSLVDEQFF	TGTGCCAGCAGCTTGGTCGATGAGCAGTTCTTC
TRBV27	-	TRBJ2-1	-	CASGWAGGYNEQFF	TGTGCCAGCGGGTGGGCCGGGGGCTACAATGAGCAGTTCTTC
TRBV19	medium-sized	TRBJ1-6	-	CASSPPQGGNSPLHF	TGTGCCAGTAGTCCTCCCCAGGGAGGTAATTCACCCCTCCACTTT
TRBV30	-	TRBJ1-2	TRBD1	CAWSVGTGGSYGYTF	TGTGCCTGGAGTGTAGGGACAGGGGGCTCCTATGGCTACACCTTC
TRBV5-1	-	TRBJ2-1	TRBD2	CASSLRGLAYDEQFF	TGCGCCAGCAGCTTAAGGGGACTAGCGTACGATGAGCAGTTCTTC
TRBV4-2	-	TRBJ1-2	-	CASSQDLGTGRYGYTF	TGTGCCAGCAGCCAAGATCTCGGCACGGGGAGGTATGGCTACACCTTC
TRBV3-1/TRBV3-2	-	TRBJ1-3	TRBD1	CASSQTGVGNTIYF	TGTGCCAGCAGCCAGACAGGGGTGGGAAACACCATATATTTT
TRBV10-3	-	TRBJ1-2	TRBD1	CAISESGTGGTYGYTF	TGTGCCATCAGTGAGTCGGGGACAGGTGGGACCTATGGCTACACCTTC
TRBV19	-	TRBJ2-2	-	CASSFSALAANTGELFF	TGTGCCAGTTCCTTTTCTGCCCTAGCTGCGAACACCGGGGAGCTGTTTTTT
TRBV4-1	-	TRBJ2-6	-	CASSQITGANVLTF	TGCGCCAGCAGCCAAATCACTGGGGCCAACGTCCTGACTTTC
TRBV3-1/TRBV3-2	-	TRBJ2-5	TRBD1	CASSQGQGLQETQYF	TGTGCCAGCAGCCAAGGACAGGGCCTACAAGAGACCCAGTACTTC
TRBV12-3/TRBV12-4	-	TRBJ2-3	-	CASSLARGDTQYF	TGTGCCAGCAGTTTAGCGCGGGGTGATACGCAGTATTTT
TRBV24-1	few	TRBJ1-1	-	CATSDAGGVHTEAFF	TGTGCCACCAGTGACGCTGGGGGGGTACACACTGAAGCTTTCTTT
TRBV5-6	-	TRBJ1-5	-	CASSLGSGQPQHF	TGTGCCAGCAGCTTGGGGTCAGGGCAGCCCCAGCATTTT
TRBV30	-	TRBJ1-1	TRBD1	CAWSLPGQGYTEAFF	TGTGCCTGGAGTCTACCGGGACAGGGCTACACTGAAGCTTTCTTT
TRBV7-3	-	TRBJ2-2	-	CASSLAPRHLTGELFF	TGTGCCAGCAGCTTGGCCCCGCGACACCTCACCGGGGAGCTGTTTTTT
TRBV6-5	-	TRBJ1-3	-	CASIEPGSSGNTIYF	TGTGCCAGCATAGAACCAGGGTCATCTGGAAACACCATATATTTT
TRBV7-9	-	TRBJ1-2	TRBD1	CATPSTGDYGYTF	TGTGCCACACCAAGCACAGGGGACTATGGCTACACCTTC
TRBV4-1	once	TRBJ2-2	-	CASSVGTPGWELFF	TGCGCCAGCAGCGTCGGTACACCGGGGTGGGAGCTGTTTTTT
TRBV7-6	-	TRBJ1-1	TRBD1	CASSLGGQGARTEAFF	TGTGCCAGCAGCTTAGGGGGACAGGGGGCTAGGACTGAAGCTTTCTTT
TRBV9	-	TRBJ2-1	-	CASSGGGRGDYNEQFF	TGTGCCAGCAGCGGGGGTGGACGCGGGGACTACAATGAGCAGTTCTTC
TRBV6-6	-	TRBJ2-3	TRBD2	CASSRVFTTSGRASDTQYF	TGTGCCAGCAGTCGAGTCTTTACTACTAGCGGGAGGGCCTCAGATACGCAGTATTTT
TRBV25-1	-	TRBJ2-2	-	CASSGGGELFF	TGTGCCAGCAGTGGCGGTGGGGAGCTGTTTTTT
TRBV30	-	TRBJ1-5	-	CAWSGKGLYNQPQHF	TGTGCCTGGAGTGGAAAGGGGCTGTATAATCAGCCCCAGCATTTT
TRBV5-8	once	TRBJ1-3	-	CASSWAGFSGNTIYF	TGTGCCAGCAGCTGGGCAGGGTTCTCTGGAAACACCATATATTTT
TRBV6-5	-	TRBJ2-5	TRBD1	CASRITGGETQYF	TGTGCCAGCAGGATAACAGGGGGAGAGACCCAGTACTTC
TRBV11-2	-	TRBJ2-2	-	CASRESGYGGELFF	TGTGCCAGCCGAGAATCAGGGTACGGCGGGGAGCTGTTTTTT
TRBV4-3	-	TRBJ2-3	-	CASSQDGGVDTQYF	TGCGCCAGCAGCCAAGACGGGGGTGTAGATACGCAGTATTTT
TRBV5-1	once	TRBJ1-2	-	CASSLGGTANYGYTF	TGCGCCAGCAGCTTGGGGGGCACAGCTAACTATGGCTACACCTTC
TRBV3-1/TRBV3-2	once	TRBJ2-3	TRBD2	CASSQDPGTSGLTDTQYF	TGTGCCAGCAGCCAAGACCCCGGGACTAGCGGGCTCACAGATACGCAGTATTTT
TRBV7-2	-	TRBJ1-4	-	CASRTTVTSEKLFF	TGTGCCAGCAGGACGACAGTTACTTCTGAAAAACTGTTTTTT
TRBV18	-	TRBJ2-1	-	CASSPVATSYNEQFF	TGTGCCAGCTCACCGGTAGCGACTTCCTACAATGAGCAGTTCTTC
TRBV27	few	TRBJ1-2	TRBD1	CASSRQGAVGYTF	TGTGCCAGCAGTCGACAGGGGGCTGTCGGCTACACCTTC